Shown below are 2 T cell receptor beta chains from a single sample sequenced in a study of blood T cell repertoires in COVID-19. Sequenced by immunoSEQ multiplex PCR; TCRdb stores in-frame clones only, minus some. The data show about 220,000 clones, with approximately 84% seen just once and less than 2.5% held by the top ten. Sequenced: peripheral blood. The receptors were sampled from an older woman with acute or convalescent COVID-19.

CDR3 coding DNA: TGTGCCAGCGCTCCGGGGACTAACTATGGCTACACCTTC. Amino acids: CASAPGTNYGYTF. The gene calls are TRBV5-5 and TRBJ1-2, with unresolved D. The CDR3 runs 13 residues. Looked up from germline, CDR1 is SGHKS and CDR2 is YYEKEE (reference sequence). Trimming pared 7 bases from V and 0 bases from J, leaving 10 bases between.

The gene calls are TRBV6-5 and TRBJ1-5; D remains ambiguous. The germline V gene encodes CDR1 MNHEY and CDR2 SVGAGI. The CDR3 is 14 amino acids. V lost 7 bases and J 5 bases, leaving 15 bases between the germline ends. The CDR3 nucleotides read TGTGCCAGCACCACCAGGCGTACCGATCAGCCCCAGCATTTT. Protein sequence: CASTTRRTDQPQHF.